Described below is a single TCR beta chain sequence and its context. Its antigen is currently unknown. This sample was included in a study of identifying expanded T cells in peripheral blood. The assay was immunoSEQ multiplex PCR, and TCRdb's table has in-frame clones only and misses some. Here the sample spans about 50,000 clones, approximately 82% being singletons. Points from the study as a whole: Over approximately two and four weeks, about 15 and 19 clones changed, versus around 1.2 between replicates.

The germline V and J ends were trimmed by 0 bases and 9 bases, with 13 bases remaining between them. Germline CDR1 is SGHDT and CDR2 is YYEEEE. The CDR3 runs 14 residues. The source is a person aged 18-70 years in good health. The chain is built from TRBV5-6 and TRBJ2-4; D is possibly TRBD1 (6 bases). The sequenced material came from blood. CDR3 sequence (DNA): TGTGCCAGCAGCTTGGACAGGGTTGGAGGCATTCAGTACTTC. The encoded protein is CASSLDRVGGIQYF.